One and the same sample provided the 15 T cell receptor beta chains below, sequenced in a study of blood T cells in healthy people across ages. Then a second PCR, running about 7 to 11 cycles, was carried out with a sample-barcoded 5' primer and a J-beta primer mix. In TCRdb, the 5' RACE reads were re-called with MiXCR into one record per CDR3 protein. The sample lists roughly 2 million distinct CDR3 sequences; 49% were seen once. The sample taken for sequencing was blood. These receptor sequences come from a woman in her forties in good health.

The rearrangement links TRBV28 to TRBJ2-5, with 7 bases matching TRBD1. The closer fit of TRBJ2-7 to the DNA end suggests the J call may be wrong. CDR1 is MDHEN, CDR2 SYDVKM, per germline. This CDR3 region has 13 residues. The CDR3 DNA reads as TGTGCCAGCAGCCTGACAGGGCGCCGCGAGCAGTACTTC. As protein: CASSLTGRREQYF.

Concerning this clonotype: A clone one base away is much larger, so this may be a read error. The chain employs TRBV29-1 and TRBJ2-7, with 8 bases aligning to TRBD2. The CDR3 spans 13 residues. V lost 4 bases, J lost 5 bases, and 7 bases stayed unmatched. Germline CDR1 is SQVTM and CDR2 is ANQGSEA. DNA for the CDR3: TGCAGCGTTGTACTAGCGGAATACGACGAGCAGTACTTC. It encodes CSVVLAEYDEQYF.

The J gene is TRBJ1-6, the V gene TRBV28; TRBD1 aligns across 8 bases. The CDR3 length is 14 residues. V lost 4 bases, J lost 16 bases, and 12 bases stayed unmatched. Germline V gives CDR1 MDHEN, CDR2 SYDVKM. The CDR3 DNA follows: TGTGCCAGCAGTTCCTCAGGGGGCACAAGTCCGCTCCACTTT. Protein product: CASSSSGGTSPLHF. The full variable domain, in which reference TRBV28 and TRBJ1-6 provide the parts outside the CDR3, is DVKVTQSSRYLVKRTGEKVFLECVQDMDHENMFWYRQDPGLGLRLIYFSYDVKMKEKGDIPEGYSVSREKKERFSLILESASTNQTSMYLCASSSSGGTSPLHFGNGTRLTVT.

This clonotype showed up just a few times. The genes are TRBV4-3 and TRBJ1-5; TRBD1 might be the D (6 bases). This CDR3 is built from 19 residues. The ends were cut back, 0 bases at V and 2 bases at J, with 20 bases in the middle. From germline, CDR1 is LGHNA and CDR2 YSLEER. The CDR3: CASSQDLPGQGQGNQPQHF. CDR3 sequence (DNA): TGCGCCAGCAGCCAAGATCTCCCGGGGCAGGGGCAAGGCAATCAGCCCCAGCATTTT.

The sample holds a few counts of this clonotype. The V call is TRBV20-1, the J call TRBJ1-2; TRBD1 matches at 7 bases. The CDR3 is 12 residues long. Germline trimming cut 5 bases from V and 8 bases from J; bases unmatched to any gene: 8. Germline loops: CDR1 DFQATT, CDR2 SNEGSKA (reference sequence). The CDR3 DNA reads TGCAGTGCTTCACGGACAGGACGCGGCTACACCTTC. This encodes CSASRTGRGYTF.

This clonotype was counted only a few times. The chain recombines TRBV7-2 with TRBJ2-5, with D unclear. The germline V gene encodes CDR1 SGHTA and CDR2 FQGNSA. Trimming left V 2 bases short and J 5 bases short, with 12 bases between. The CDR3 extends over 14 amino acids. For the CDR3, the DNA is TGTGCCAGCAGCTTAAGTACTTTGTGGGAGACCCAGTACTTC. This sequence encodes CASSLSTLWETQYF.

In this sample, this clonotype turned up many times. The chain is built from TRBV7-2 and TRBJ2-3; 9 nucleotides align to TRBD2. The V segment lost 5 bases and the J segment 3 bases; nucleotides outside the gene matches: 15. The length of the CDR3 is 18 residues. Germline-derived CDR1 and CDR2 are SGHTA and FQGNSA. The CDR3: CASSPGPGARGGTDTQYF. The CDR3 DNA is TGTGCCAGCAGCCCAGGTCCGGGAGCGCGGGGGGGAACAGATACGCAGTATTTT.

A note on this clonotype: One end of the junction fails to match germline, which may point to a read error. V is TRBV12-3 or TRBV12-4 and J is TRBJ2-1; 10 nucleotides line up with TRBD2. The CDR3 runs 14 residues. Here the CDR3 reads CASSLTSGYNDQFF. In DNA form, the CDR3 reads TGTGCCAGCAGCCTGACTAGCGGGTACAATGACCAGTTCTTC.

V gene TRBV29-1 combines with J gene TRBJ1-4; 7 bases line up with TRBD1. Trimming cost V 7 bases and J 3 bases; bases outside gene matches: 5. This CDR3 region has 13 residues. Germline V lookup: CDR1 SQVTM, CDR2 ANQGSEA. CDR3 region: CSATGVANEKLFF. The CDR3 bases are TGCAGCGCAACAGGGGTAGCTAATGAAAAACTGTTTTTT.

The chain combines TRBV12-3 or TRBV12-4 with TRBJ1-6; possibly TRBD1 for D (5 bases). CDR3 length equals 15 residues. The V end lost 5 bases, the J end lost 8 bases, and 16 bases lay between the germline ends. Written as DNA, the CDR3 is TGTGCCAGCAGTCCAGTCCCGGGGGGGGATTCACCCCTCCACTTT. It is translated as CASSPVPGGDSPLHF.

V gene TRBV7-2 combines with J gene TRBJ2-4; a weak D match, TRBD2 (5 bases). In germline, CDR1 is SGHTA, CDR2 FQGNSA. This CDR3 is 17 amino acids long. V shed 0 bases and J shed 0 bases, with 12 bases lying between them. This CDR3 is CASSLAQRILAKNIQYF. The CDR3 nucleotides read TGTGCCAGCAGCTTAGCGCAGCGGATCCTAGCCAAAAACATTCAGTACTTC.

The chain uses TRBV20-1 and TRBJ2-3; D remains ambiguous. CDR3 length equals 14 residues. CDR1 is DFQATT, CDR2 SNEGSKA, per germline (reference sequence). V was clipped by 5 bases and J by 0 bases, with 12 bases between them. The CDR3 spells CSAPRPSSTDTQYF. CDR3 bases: TGCAGTGCTCCCCGACCATCTAGCACAGATACGCAGTATTTT.

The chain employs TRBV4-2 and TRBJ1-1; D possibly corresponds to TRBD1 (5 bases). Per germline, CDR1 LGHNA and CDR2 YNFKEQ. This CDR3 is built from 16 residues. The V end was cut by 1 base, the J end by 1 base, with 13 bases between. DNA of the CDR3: TGTGCCAGCAGCCAAGTTTGGGGGTCGACGAACACTGAAGCTTTCTTT. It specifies CASSQVWGSTNTEAFF.

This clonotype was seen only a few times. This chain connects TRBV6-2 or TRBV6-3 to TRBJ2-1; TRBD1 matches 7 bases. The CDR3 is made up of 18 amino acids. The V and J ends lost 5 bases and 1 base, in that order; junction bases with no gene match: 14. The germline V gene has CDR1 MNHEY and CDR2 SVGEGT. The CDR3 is CASSDRVGGSRSYNEQFF. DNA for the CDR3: TGTGCCAGCAGTGACAGGGTTGGCGGCAGTAGATCCTACAATGAGCAGTTCTTC.

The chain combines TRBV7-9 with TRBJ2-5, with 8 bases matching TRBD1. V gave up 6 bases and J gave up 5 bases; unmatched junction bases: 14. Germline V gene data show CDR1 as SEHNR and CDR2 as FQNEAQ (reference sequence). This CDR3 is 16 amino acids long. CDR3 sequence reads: CASRSDRGGLVETQYF. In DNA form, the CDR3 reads TGTGCCAGCAGGAGTGACAGGGGCGGTCTTGTGGAGACCCAGTACTTC. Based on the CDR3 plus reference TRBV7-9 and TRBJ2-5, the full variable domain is DTGVSQNPRHKITKRGQNVTFRCDPISEHNRLYWYRQTLGQGPEFLTYFQNEAQLEKSRLLSDRFSAERPKGSFSTLEIQRTEQGDSAMYLCASRSDRGGLVETQYFGPGTRLLVL.